This T cell receptor beta chain comes out of a study of OX40 agonist ivuxolimab in advanced cancers. Study observations and caveats: Mean expanded clone counts were higher in CD8+ than CD4+ T cells.

This clone was observed a few times. Its specificity is unknown. Only in-frame clones appear in the TCRdb table, and some are missing; sequencing was by immunoSEQ multiplex PCR. The sample records about 50,000 clones, around 80% being singletons. The cohort excluded patients with autoimmune disease history or systemic immunosuppression. The CDR3 totals 14 residues. V shed 5 bases and J shed 9 bases, with 17 bases lying between them. The germline V gene has CDR1 LNHDA and CDR2 SQIVND (reference sequence). The receptor was isolated from an adult with an advanced solid tumor such as melanoma, head and neck, liver or kidney cancer. The chain employs TRBV19 and TRBJ2-4; D is possibly TRBD1 (6 bases). Sequences were derived from CD4+ or CD8+ T cells sorted from blood, sampled in a trial of the OX40 agonist ivuxolimab. The CDR3: CASSVYREGGIQYF. The CDR3 DNA reads as TGTGCCAGTAGTGTTTACAGGGAAGGCGGCATTCAGTACTTC.